Described below is a single T cell receptor (beta chain) sequence and its context. Its antigen is not known. This entry comes from a study of radiotherapy plus CTLA-4 blockade in lung cancer. In the study overall: Patients showed objective responses in 15% to 20% of cases and disease control in 25% to 40%.

Study results and limitations: Expansion in blood of tumor-derived TCR clones was seen after radiotherapy plus ipilimumab. Early blood T cell clone changes and increased post-radiation serum interferon-beta were reportedly the strongest response predictors.

Method: immunoSEQ multiplex PCR; TCRdb's copy keeps in-frame clones and lacks some. Among about 78,000 clones listed, 70% to 90% were seen once. CTLA-4 blockade with ipilimumab, together with focal radiation, was given to patients with chemo-refractory metastatic non-small-cell lung cancer. The trim removed 6 bases at V and 4 bases at J, leaving 3 bases unmatched. The CDR3 extends over 14 amino acids. Germline V gives CDR1 LNHDA, CDR2 SQIVND (reference sequence). The source of this sequence is a human donor with non-small cell lung cancer who had a partial response to radiotherapy plus ipilimumab. The rearrangement joins TRBV19 to TRBJ2-3, with TRBD2 identical over 11 bases. Sequenced material: peripheral blood, taken from a patient treated with radiotherapy plus ipilimumab. The CDR3 DNA reads as TGTGCCAGTAGCACTAGCGGGAGACCAGATACGCAGTATTTT. Protein sequence: CASSTSGRPDTQYF.